This TCR beta chain was documented in a study of blood T cell repertoires in COVID-19. About the research overall: The United States, Italy and Spain provided the acute and convalescent COVID-19 samples. T cells, B-cell-depleted T cells, or PBMCs provided the cDNA or gDNA that served as material.

Germline-derived CDR1 and CDR2 are SGHNT and YENEEA. This CDR3 spans 14 amino acids. The V and J ends lost 5 bases and 1 base respectively, with 8 bases between them. This table comes from immunoSEQ multiplex PCR, and its TCRdb copy is limited to in-frame clones, with some not included. The profile covers about 170,000 clones, with 70% to 90% appearing a single time and 2.5% to 3% taken by the ten largest. Patients in Seattle were enrolled during active infection, then followed longitudinally. The clonotype originates from a woman older than 75 with COVID-19, enrolled during active disease. Material for sequencing was peripheral blood. The V call is TRBV11-3, the J call TRBJ2-2; possibly TRBD1 for D (6 bases). Written as DNA, the CDR3 is TGTGCCAGCAGCCCGGGACAGAACACCGGGGAGCTGTTTTTT. This translates into CASSPGQNTGELFF.